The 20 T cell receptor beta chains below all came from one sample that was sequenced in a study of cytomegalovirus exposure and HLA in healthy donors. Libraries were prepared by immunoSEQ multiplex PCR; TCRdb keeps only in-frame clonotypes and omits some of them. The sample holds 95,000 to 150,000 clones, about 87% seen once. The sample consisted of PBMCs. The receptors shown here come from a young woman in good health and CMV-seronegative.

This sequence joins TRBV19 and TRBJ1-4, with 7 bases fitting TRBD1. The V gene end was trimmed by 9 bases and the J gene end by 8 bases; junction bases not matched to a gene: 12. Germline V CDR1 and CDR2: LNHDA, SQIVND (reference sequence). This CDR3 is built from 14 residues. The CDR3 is CASRITGVGEKLFF. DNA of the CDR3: TGTGCCAGCCGGATCACAGGGGTGGGCGAAAAACTGTTTTTT.

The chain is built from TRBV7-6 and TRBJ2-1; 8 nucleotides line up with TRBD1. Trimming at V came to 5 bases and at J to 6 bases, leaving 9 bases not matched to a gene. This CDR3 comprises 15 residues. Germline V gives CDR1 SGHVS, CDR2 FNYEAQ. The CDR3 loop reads CASSSDRGLGNEQFF. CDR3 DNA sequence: TGTGCCAGCAGCAGTGACAGGGGTTTGGGCAATGAGCAGTTCTTC.

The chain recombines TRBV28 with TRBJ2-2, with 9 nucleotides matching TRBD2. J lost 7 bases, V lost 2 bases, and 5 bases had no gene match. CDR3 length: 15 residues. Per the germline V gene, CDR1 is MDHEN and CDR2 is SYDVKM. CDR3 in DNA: TGTGCCAGCAGTTTAGCGGGGGGGCAAAGCGGGGAGCTGTTTTTT. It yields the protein CASSLAGGQSGELFF.

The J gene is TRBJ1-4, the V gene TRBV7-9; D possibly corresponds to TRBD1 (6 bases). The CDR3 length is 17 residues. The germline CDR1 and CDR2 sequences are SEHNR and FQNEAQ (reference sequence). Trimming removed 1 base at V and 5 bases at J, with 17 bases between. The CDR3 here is CASSLVGLGAENEKLFF. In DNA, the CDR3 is TGTGCCAGCAGCTTAGTCGGGTTGGGGGCCGAGAATGAAAAACTGTTTTTT.

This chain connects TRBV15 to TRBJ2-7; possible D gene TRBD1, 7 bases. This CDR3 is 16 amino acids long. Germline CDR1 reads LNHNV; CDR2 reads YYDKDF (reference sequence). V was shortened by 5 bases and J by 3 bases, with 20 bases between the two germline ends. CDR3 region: CATSRGAGQSIYEQYF. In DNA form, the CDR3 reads TGTGCCACCAGCCGTGGGGCGGGACAGTCAATCTACGAGCAGTACTTC.

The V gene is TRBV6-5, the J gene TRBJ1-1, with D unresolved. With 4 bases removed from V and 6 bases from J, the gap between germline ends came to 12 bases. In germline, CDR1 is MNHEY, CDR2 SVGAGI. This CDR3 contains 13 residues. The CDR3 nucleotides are TGTGCCAGCAGTTCAAAGAGGGCCGCTGAAGCTTTCTTT. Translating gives CASSSKRAAEAFF.

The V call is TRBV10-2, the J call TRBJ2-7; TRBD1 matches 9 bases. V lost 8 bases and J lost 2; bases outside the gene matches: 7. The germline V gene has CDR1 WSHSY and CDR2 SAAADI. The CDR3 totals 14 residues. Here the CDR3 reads CASGSTGGAYEQYF. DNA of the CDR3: TGCGCCAGCGGTTCCACAGGGGGCGCCTACGAGCAGTACTTC.

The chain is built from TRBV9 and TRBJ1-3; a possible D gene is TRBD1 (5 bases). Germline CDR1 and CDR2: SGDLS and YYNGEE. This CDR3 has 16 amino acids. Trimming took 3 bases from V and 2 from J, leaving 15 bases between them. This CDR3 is CASSARWGVAGNTIYF. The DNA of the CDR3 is TGTGCCAGCAGCGCCAGGTGGGGCGTAGCTGGAAACACCATATATTTT.

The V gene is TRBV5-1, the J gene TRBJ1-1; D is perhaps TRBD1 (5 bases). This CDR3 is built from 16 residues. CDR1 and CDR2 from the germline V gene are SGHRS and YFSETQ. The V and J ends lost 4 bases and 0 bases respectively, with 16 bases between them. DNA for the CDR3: TGCGCCAGCAGCACCCAGGCAGGGAACATGAACACTGAAGCTTTCTTT. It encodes CASSTQAGNMNTEAFF.

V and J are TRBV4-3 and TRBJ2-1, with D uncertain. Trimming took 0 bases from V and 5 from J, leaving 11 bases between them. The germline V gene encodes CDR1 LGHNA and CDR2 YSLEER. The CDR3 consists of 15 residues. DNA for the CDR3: TGCGCCAGCAGCCAAGATCCGCGGCAGAACAATGAGCAGTTCTTC. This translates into CASSQDPRQNNEQFF.

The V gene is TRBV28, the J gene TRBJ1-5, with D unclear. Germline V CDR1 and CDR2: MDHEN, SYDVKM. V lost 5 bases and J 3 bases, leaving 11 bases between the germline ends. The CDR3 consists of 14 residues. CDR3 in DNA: TGTGCCAGCAGTCACTCACGATACAATCAGCCCCAGCATTTT. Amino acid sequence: CASSHSRYNQPQHF.

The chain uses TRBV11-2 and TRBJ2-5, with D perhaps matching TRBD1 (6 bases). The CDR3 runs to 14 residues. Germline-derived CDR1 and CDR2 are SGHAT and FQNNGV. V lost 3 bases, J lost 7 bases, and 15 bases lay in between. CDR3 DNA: TGTGCCAGCAGCTTTGACAGGAGCACGGGGACCCAGTACTTC. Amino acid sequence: CASSFDRSTGTQYF.

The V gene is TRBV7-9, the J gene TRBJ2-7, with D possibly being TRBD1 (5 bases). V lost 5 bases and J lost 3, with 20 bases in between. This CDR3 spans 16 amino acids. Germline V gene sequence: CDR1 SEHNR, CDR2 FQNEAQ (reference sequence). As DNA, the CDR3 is TGTGCCAGCAGCGAAGGGGCCCCCTCCTGGGGCTACGAGCAGTACTTC. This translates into CASSEGAPSWGYEQYF.

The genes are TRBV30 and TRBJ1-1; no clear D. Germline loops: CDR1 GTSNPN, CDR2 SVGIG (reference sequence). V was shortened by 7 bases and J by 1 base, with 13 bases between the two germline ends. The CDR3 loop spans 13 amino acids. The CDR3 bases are TGTGCCTTACGTGGGCAGCCGAACACTGAAGCTTTCTTT. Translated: CALRGQPNTEAFF.

Here the CDR3 reads CASSRRQFGELFF. CDR3 DNA sequence: TGTGCCAGCAGCCGAAGACAGTTCGGGGAGCTGTTTTTT. The chain carries TRBV11-3 and TRBJ2-2; tentatively, D is TRBD1 (5 bases). V lost 5 bases and J lost 7, with 11 bases in between. CDR3 length: 13 amino acids. Germline lookup yields CDR1 SGHNT and CDR2 YENEEA.

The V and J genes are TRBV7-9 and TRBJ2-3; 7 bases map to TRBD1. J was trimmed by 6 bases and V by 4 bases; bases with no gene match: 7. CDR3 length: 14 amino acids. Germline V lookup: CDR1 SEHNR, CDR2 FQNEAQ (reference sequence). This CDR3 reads CASSSRTGGDTQYF. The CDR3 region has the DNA TGTGCCAGCAGCTCGCGGACAGGTGGCGATACGCAGTATTTT.

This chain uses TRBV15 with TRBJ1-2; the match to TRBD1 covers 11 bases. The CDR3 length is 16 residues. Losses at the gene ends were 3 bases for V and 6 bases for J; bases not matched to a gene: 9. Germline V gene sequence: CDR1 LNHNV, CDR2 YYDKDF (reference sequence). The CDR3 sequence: CATSSLGTGGMDGYTF. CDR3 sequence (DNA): TGTGCCACCAGCAGCCTAGGGACAGGGGGTATGGATGGCTACACCTTC.

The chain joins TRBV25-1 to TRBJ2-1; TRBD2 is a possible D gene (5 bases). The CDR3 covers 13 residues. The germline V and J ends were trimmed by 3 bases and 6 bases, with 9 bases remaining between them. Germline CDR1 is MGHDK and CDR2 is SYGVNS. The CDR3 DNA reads TGTGCCAGCAGTGAGACCGGGGTCAATGAGCAGTTCTTC. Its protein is CASSETGVNEQFF.

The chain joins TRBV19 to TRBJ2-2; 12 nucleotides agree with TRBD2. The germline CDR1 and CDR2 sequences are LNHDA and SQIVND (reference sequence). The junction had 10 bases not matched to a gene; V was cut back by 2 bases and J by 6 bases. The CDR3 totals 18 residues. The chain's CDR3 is CASSISSSGGAAAGELFF. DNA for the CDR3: TGTGCCAGTAGTATAAGTTCTAGCGGGGGGGCCGCAGCCGGGGAGCTGTTTTTT.

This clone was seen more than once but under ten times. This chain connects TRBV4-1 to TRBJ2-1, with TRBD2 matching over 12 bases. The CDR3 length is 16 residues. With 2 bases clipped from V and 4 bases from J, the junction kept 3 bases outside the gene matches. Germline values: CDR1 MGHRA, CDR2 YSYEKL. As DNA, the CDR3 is TGCGCCAGCAGCCAACTAGCGGGAGGGCCGTACAATGAGCAGTTCTTC. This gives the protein CASSQLAGGPYNEQFF.